Following are 21 T cell receptor beta chains from one sample sequenced in a study of human T cells and chemical hapten exposure. One entry per CDR3 protein results from TCRdb running MiXCR on the RACE reads. The sample has hundreds of thousands of distinct CDR3 sequences, about 6% seen once. Time point specified: patch test 2, 6 weeks after DPC sensitization. The treatment is: therapeutic diphenylcyclopropenone sensitization with weekly scalp DPC. This specimen was whole blood, taken in connection with sensitization to the hapten diphenylcyclopropenone (DPC). These receptors originate from a woman in her late teens or twenties with alopecia areata. Some clones in this sample may be carry-over from other donors' samples.

This clonotype has more than one count but fewer than ten. The CDR3 loop reads CASSPTAGGRYNEQFF. In DNA form, the CDR3 reads TGTGCCAGCAGCCCCACTGCGGGGGGGCGGTACAATGAGCAGTTCTTC. The chain has TRBV7-2 and TRBJ2-1, with TRBD2 identical over 9 bases. Per the germline V gene, CDR1 is SGHTA and CDR2 is FQGNSA. The CDR3 extends over 16 amino acids. With 5 bases clipped from V and 4 bases from J, the junction kept 9 bases outside the gene matches.

This rearrangement joins TRBV7-2 to TRBJ1-6, with TRBD1 matching 8 bases. Unmatched junction bases numbered 1, after V lost 4 bases and J lost 5 bases. Germline CDR1 SGHTA, CDR2 FQGNSA. This CDR3 comprises 14 residues. In DNA, the CDR3 is TGTGCCAGCAGCTACAGGGGGGATAATTCACCCCTCCACTTT. This gives the protein CASSYRGDNSPLHF.

This clonotype was observed a few times. This chain joins TRBV7-9 and TRBJ1-2, with D perhaps matching TRBD1 (6 bases). The CDR3 consists of 14 residues. CDR1 is SEHNR and CDR2 is FQNEAQ in the germline V gene (reference sequence). V was cut by 4 bases and J by 8 bases, with 17 bases left in between. CDR3 region: CASSYGQGSWGYTF. For the CDR3, the DNA is TGTGCCAGCAGCTACGGCCAGGGGAGTTGGGGCTACACCTTC.

In its sample, this clonotype was seen many times. V gene TRBV7-2 combines with J gene TRBJ1-4; D is unresolved. V lost 2 bases, J lost 0 bases, and 7 bases lay in between. The CDR3 contains 15 residues. Germline CDR1 SGHTA, CDR2 FQGNSA. The CDR3 protein is CASSLIAATNEKLFF. The DNA for the CDR3 is TGTGCCAGCAGCTTAATCGCAGCAACTAATGAAAAACTGTTTTTT.

On this clonotype: A read error may produce the germline difference seen at one junction end. The V call is TRBV4-2, the J call TRBJ2-3; unclear D gene. CDR1 and CDR2 from the germline V gene are LGHNA and YNFKEQ. The CDR3 runs to 14 residues. CDR3 protein: CASCQEQWADTQYF. CDR3 nucleotides: TGTGCCAGCTGCCAAGAGCAATGGGCAGATACGCAGTATTTT.

This clonotype appeared many times. The rearrangement joins TRBV6-2 or TRBV6-3 to TRBJ1-6; D ambiguous. The CDR3 runs 14 residues. CDR1 is MNHEY, CDR2 SVGEGT, per germline. Trimming removed 7 bases from V and 10 bases from J, with 17 bases in between. CDR3 region: CASNAEFGVSPLHF. The CDR3, as DNA: TGTGCCAGCAACGCCGAGTTCGGGGTGTCACCCCTCCACTTT.

This clonotype appeared many times. The chain links TRBV10-2 to TRBJ1-1, with D tentatively TRBD1 (5 bases). Germline V gene sequence: CDR1 WSHSY, CDR2 SAAADI. The CDR3 runs to 16 residues. V shed 6 bases and J shed 5 bases, with 22 bases lying between them. The CDR3 DNA follows: TGCGCCAGCAGCTTATCCCTTAGACGGACACTAACTGAAGCTTTCTTT. It specifies CASSLSLRRTLTEAFF.

Only a few counts were recorded for this clonotype. The chain uses TRBV9 and TRBJ1-4; 7 bases map to TRBD1. With V trimmed by 4 bases and J by 7 bases, 10 bases remained unmatched. The CDR3 loop spans 15 amino acids. Germline lookup yields CDR1 SGDLS and CDR2 YYNGEE. The CDR3 coding sequence is TGTGCCAGCAGCCTCCGACAGGGACAAGGTGAAAAACTGTTTTTT. Amino acids: CASSLRQGQGEKLFF.

This clonotype has ten or more counts. The chain employs TRBV19 and TRBJ1-6; D is ambiguous. The germline V gene encodes CDR1 LNHDA and CDR2 SQIVND (reference sequence). This CDR3 has 13 amino acids. The ends were cut back, 3 bases at V and 8 bases at J, with 8 bases in the middle. The CDR3 reads CASSIRQDSPLHF. The CDR3 DNA sequence: TGTGCCAGTAGTATTCGCCAGGATTCACCCCTCCACTTT.

Many counts were recorded for this clonotype. The chain is built from TRBV5-6 and TRBJ2-5; D is undetermined. This CDR3 comprises 15 residues. Germline values: CDR1 SGHDT, CDR2 YYEEEE. With 0 bases removed from V and 1 base from J, the gap between germline ends came to 10 bases. The CDR3 DNA is TGTGCCAGCAGCTTGGGCAGAAGTAGCCAAGAGACCCAGTACTTC. It encodes CASSLGRSSQETQYF.

This clonotype was seen a few times. The chain joins TRBV27 to TRBJ2-3; 12 nucleotides line up with TRBD1. Unmatched junction bases numbered 10, after V lost 6 bases and J lost 3 bases. CDR1 and CDR2 from the germline V gene are MNHEY and SMNVEV (reference sequence). CDR3 length: 17 residues. The CDR3 is CASSSLGQGADTDTQYF. In DNA, the CDR3 is TGTGCCAGCAGCTCCTTGGGACAGGGGGCGGATACAGATACGCAGTATTTT.

This clonotype has ten or more counts. The chain has TRBV6-5 and TRBJ1-2; D is unclear. CDR1 is MNHEY and CDR2 is SVGAGI in the germline V gene. The CDR3 sequence is 11 residues long. Deletions cut 5 bases from V and 7 bases from J, with 8 bases between. The CDR3 sequence: CASSAGSGYTF. CDR3 in DNA: TGTGCCAGCAGTGCCGGGAGTGGCTACACCTTC.

In its sample, this clonotype was seen many times. This chain uses TRBV12-3 or TRBV12-4 with TRBJ1-2, with a weak D call TRBD1 (6 bases). The CDR3 is 16 amino acids. Trimming took off 3 bases at V and 5 bases at J, with 19 bases between the two ends. CDR3 residues: CASSFRGARGNYGYTF. CDR3 nucleotides: TGTGCCAGCAGTTTTAGGGGGGCCCGAGGGAATTATGGCTACACCTTC.

This clonotype was picked up many times. This chain uses TRBV10-3 with TRBJ1-1; D uncertain. Between the trimmed V and J ends, which lost 2 bases and 5 bases, there was a span of 6 bases. The CDR3 is made up of 12 amino acids. The germline CDR1 and CDR2 sequences are ENHRY and SYGVKD. CDR3 in amino acids: CAISEGRTEAFF. The CDR3 region has the DNA TGTGCCATCAGTGAGGGAAGAACTGAAGCTTTCTTT.

This clonotype was observed a handful of times. The CDR3: CASKKGDRGSLNTEAFF. The DNA of the CDR3 is TGTGCCAGCAAAAAAGGGGACAGGGGTTCCCTGAACACTGAAGCTTTCTTT. The gene calls are TRBV4-2 and TRBJ1-1; 10 bases match TRBD1. This CDR3 spans 17 amino acids. Germline V CDR1 and CDR2: LGHNA, YNFKEQ. Germline trimming cut 7 bases from V and 0 bases from J; bases unmatched to any gene: 11.

The chain uses TRBV27 and TRBJ2-5; D is uncertain. CDR1 and CDR2 from the germline V gene are MNHEY and SMNVEV (reference sequence). The CDR3 is 15 residues long. Deletions cut 3 bases from V and 4 bases from J, with 15 bases between. The CDR3 sequence is CASSFTASWGETQYF. CDR3 sequence (DNA): TGTGCCAGCAGTTTCACAGCGTCGTGGGGAGAGACCCAGTACTTC.

This clonotype was observed a few times. At one end, the junction sequence differs from germline, possibly due to a read error. The V gene is TRBV29-1, the J gene TRBJ2-2; 8 bases are shared with TRBD1. The germline V gene encodes CDR1 SQVTM and CDR2 ANQGSEA. The CDR3 contains 12 residues. CDR3 sequence reads: CAAGGASGELFF. In nucleotides, the CDR3 is TGTGCAGCAGGGGGCGCCTCCGGGGAGCTGTTTTTT.

This clonotype was counted between two and nine times. The chain has TRBV27 and TRBJ2-7; D perhaps matches TRBD1 (5 bases). Germline CDR1 MNHEY, CDR2 SMNVEV (reference sequence). V was trimmed by 6 bases and J by 4 bases, leaving 19 bases between them. There are 15 residues in the CDR3. The CDR3 DNA sequence: TGTGCCAGCAGCCTCCTTGCAGGGCAGGGATACGAGCAGTACTTC. Its translation is CASSLLAGQGYEQYF.

There are many counts of this clonotype. V gene TRBV3-1 combines with J gene TRBJ1-2, with D tentatively TRBD1 (5 bases). Germline CDR1 is LGHDT and CDR2 is YNNKEL (reference sequence). This CDR3 is 14 amino acids long. V was shortened by 0 bases and J by 8 bases, with 13 bases between the two germline ends. DNA of the CDR3: TGTGCCAGCAGCCAAGATCAGGCAGGGCGAGGCTACACCTTC. It specifies CASSQDQAGRGYTF.

This clonotype has a handful of counts. The chain combines TRBV6-6 with TRBJ1-5; weak D call: TRBD1 (5 bases). This CDR3 spans 16 amino acids. V gave up 4 bases and J gave up 5 bases, with 18 bases separating them. Germline CDR1 reads MNHNY; CDR2 reads SVGAGI (reference sequence). CDR3 residues: CASSSGTAGPYQPQHF. The CDR3 DNA follows: TGTGCCAGCAGTTCAGGGACCGCGGGACCGTATCAGCCCCAGCATTTT.

The chain uses TRBV6-5 and TRBJ2-7; 10 bases fit TRBD1. This CDR3 comprises 13 residues. V lost 10 bases to trimming and J lost 5 bases; unmatched junction nucleotides: 8. The germline V gene has CDR1 MNHEY and CDR2 SVGAGI. The chain's CDR3 is CATGDRGGNEQYF. In nucleotides, the CDR3 is TGTGCCACAGGGGACAGGGGAGGGAACGAGCAGTACTTC.